This T cell receptor (beta chain) came from a study of control samples from healthy donors and cancer patients. This CDR3 is built from 12 residues. V gave up 11 bases and J gave up 3 bases, with 13 bases separating them. Germline lookup yields CDR1 SEHNR and CDR2 FQNEAQ (reference sequence). TCRdb keeps only in-frame clones here, not all; method: immunoSEQ multiplex PCR. The sample has 150,000 to 200,000 clones, and its top ten clones hold approximately 2.2%. The chain combines TRBV7-9 with TRBJ1-2, with D possibly matching TRBD1 (6 bases). Material for sequencing was blood. The TCR sequence derives from a woman in her thirties in good health. For the CDR3, the DNA is TGTGCCGGTACAGGGCGGGACTATGGCTACACCTTC. Translating it yields CAGTGRDYGYTF.